This record covers a single TCR beta chain. Enrollees, about 18 to 95 years old, lived in around 23 US areas. Clinical history as reported by participants underpinned cohort assignment. The data originate from a study of blood T cell repertoires in COVID-19. Overall study context: Samples of COVID-19 (acute and convalescent) were obtained from the United States, Italy and Spain. T cells, B-cell-depleted T cells, or PBMCs provided the cDNA or gDNA that served as material.

Assay: immunoSEQ multiplex PCR; the TCRdb copy retains only in-frame clones and omits some. The table shows more than 200,000 clones, with about 85% occurring only once. CDR3 length equals 13 residues. V lost 6 bases and J lost 3, with 14 bases in between. The germline gives CDR1 SQVTM, CDR2 ANQGSEA. What was sequenced was PBMCs or T cells enriched from blood (not recorded which). The rearrangement links TRBV29-1 to TRBJ1-1, with a tentative D call TRBD1 (6 bases). The TCR originated in a man aged 30 to 45 who had recovered from COVID-19. The DNA for the CDR3 is TGCAGCGTCGACAGGTATCAGGACACTGAAGCTTTCTTT. This gives the protein CSVDRYQDTEAFF.